Included here is one T cell receptor (beta chain) sequence, with context. It was during active infection that Seattle patients were enrolled and then longitudinally followed. This entry belongs to a study of blood T cell repertoires in COVID-19. Overall study: Samples of COVID-19 (acute and convalescent) were obtained from the United States, Italy and Spain.

This CDR3 is 19 amino acids long. Trimming took 6 bases from V and 8 from J; bases not matched to a gene: 21. The table came from immunoSEQ multiplex PCR; TCRdb's copy has only in-frame clones and leaves some out. The profile shows approximately 350,000 clones, 89% of them singletons. The rearrangement uses TRBV23-1 and TRBJ2-1, with 11 bases aligning to TRBD1. TRBV23-1 is an ORF; its function is uncertain. The sequencing input was peripheral blood. The TCR was taken from a woman younger than 45 with COVID-19, enrolled during active disease. The CDR3 spells CASSHIGDSWDRGKDEQFF. The DNA of the CDR3 is TGCGCCAGCAGCCACATAGGCGACTCCTGGGACAGGGGGAAGGATGAGCAGTTCTTC.